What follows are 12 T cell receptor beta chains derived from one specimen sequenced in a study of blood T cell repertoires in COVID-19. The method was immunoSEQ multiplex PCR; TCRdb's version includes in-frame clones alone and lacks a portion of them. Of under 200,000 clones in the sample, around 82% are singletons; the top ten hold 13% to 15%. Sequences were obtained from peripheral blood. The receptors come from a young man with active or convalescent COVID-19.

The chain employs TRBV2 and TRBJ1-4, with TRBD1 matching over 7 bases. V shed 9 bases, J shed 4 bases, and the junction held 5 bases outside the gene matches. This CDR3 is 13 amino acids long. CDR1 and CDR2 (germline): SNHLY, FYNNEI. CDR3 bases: TGTGCCAGTGACAGGGTGGTTAATGAAAAACTGTTTTTT. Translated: CASDRVVNEKLFF.

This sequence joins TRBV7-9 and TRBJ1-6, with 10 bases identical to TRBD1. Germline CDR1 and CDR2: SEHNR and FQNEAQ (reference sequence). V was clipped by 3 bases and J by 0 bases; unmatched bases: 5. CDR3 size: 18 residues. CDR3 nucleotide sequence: TGTGCCAGCAGCTTCGCGGGACAGGGGAGCTCCTATAATTCACCCCTCCACTTT. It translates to CASSFAGQGSSYNSPLHF.

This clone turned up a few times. The DNA for the CDR3 is TGTGCCAGCAGTTACTCGGACAGGGATCAAGCTTTCTTT. Translating it yields CASSYSDRDQAFF. The gene calls are TRBV6-5 and TRBJ1-1, with 8 bases aligning to TRBD1. Germline CDR1 MNHEY, CDR2 SVGAGI. The ends lost 0 bases at V and 9 bases at J; junction bases unmatched: 3. This CDR3 contains 13 residues.

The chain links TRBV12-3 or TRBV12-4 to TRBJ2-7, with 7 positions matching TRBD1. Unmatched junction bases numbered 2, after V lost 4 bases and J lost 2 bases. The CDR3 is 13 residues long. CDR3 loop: CASSYGTAYEQYF. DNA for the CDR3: TGTGCCAGCAGTTATGGGACAGCCTACGAGCAGTACTTC.

The CDR3 reads CASSDSGDSGHEQFF. The CDR3 DNA sequence: TGTGCCAGCAGTGACTCGGGGGACTCAGGGCATGAGCAGTTCTTC. The chain has TRBV6-4 and TRBJ2-1; tentative D call: TRBD2 (6 bases). Trimming cost V 0 bases and J 8 bases, with 14 bases left between them. Germline CDR1 is MRHNA and CDR2 is SNTAGT. The CDR3 contains 15 residues.

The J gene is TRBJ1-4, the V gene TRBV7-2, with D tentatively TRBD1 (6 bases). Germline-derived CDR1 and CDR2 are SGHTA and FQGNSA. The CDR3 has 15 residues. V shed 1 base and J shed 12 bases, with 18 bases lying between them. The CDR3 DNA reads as TGTGCCAGCAGCTTAGGGGACAACCGCCCAGATCAACTGTTTTTT. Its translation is CASSLGDNRPDQLFF.

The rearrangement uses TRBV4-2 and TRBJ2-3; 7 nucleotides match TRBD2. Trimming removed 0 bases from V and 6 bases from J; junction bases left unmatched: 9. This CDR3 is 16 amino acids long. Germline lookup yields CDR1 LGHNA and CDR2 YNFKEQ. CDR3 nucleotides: TGTGCCAGCAGCCAAGATGGGAGGGAGGCCTGGGATACGCAGTATTTT. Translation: CASSQDGREAWDTQYF.

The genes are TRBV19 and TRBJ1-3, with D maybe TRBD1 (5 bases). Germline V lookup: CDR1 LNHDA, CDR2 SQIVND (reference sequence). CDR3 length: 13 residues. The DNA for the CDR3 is TGTGCTTCCGGCGGGACGGCTGGAAACACCATATATTTT. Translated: CASGGTAGNTIYF.

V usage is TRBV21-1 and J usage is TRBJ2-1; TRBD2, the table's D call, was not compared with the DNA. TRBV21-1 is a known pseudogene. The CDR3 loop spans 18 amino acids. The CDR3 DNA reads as TGTGCCAGCAGCAAAGCGCGCCTAGGAGCGGGAGCCGACAATGAGCAGTTCTTC. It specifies CASSKARLGAGADNEQFF.

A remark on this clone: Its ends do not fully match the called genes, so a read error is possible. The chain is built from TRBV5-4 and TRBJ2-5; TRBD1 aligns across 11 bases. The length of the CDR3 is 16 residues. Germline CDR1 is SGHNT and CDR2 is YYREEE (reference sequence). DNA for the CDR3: TGTGCCAGCACCTTGTACGGGACAGGGGGAAAAGAGACCCAGTACTTC. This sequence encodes CASTLYGTGGKETQYF.

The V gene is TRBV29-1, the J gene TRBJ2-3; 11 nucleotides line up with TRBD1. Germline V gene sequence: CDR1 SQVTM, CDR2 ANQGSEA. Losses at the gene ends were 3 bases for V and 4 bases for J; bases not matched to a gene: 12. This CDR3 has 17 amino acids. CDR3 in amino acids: CSVEGPSGQGASDTQYF. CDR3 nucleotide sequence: TGCAGCGTTGAGGGGCCTTCCGGACAGGGGGCGTCAGATACGCAGTATTTT.

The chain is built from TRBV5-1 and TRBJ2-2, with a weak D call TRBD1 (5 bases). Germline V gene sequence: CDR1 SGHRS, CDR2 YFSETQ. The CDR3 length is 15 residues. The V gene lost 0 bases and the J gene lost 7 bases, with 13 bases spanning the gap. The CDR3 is CASSLDWGGSGELFF. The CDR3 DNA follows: TGCGCCAGCAGCTTGGATTGGGGCGGTAGCGGGGAGCTGTTTTTT.